This T cell receptor beta chain was sequenced during a study of shared clonotypes between healthy human individuals. The study ran the assay at deep level. Genomic DNA (from each subset) was split evenly across several immunoSEQ plates. Clones were sequenced by immunoSEQ multiplex PCR, and TCRdb holds only the in-frame ones, with some missing. Among some 1,400,000 clones listed, roughly 95% were seen once. Whole-study findings and limits: Memory subsets generally showed lower estimated richness than naive subsets. Sharing across four donors was highest in naive CD4 (approximately 5%) and lowest in memory CD8 (0.4%).

Trimming shortened V by 4 bases and J by 9 bases, and 16 bases separated the two germline ends. Per germline, CDR1 MNHEY and CDR2 SMNVEV (reference sequence). The CDR3 runs to 14 residues. Comments on this clone: The antigen is not known.

The V call is TRBV27, the J call TRBJ1-5; no definite D call. The clonotype originates from a man between 25 and 39 years old in good health. Material: naive CD4+ T cells sorted from blood. Subset defined: CD45RA+ positively selected. The CDR3 coding sequence is TGTGCCAGCAGTTCCCCAAGCCGAGGTGGGCCCCAGCATTTT. This translates into CASSSPSRGGPQHF.